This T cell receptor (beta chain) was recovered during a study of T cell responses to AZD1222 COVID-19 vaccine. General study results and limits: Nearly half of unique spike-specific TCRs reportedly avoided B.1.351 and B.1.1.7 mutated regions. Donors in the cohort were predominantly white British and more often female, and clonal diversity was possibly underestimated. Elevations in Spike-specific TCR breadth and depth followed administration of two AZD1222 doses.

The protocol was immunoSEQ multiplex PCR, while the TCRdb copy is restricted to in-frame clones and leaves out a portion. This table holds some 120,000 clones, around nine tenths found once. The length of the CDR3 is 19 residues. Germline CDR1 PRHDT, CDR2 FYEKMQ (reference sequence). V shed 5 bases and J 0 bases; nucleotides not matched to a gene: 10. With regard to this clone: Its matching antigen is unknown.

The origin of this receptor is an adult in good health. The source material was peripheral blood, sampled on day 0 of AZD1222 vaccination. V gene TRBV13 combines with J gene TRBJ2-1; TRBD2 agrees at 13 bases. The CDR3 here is CASSPRRLAGGLSYNEQFF. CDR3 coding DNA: TGTGCCAGCAGCCCGAGAAGACTAGCGGGAGGCCTCTCCTACAATGAGCAGTTCTTC.